This TCR beta chain was found in a study of post-analysis software for immune sequencing data. Whole-study findings and limits: The study found TRBV5-6, TRBV5-1 and TRBV20-1 among five TRBV segments more frequent in patients than controls.

Unique molecular identifiers were carried by the TCR beta cDNA libraries. TCRdb re-analysed the PCR reads in MiXCR, keeping a single row per CDR3 protein. Here the sample spans about half a million distinct CDR3 sequences, 45% being singletons. The CDR3 consists of 13 residues. Trimming removed 0 bases at V and 2 bases at J, with 4 bases between. This clonotype has a handful of counts. The antigen is not known. The rearrangement joins TRBV12-3 or TRBV12-4 to TRBJ1-2; D ambiguous. The receptor comes from a girl between 10 and 17 years old with multiple sclerosis. Source material: blood. CDR3 sequence (DNA): TGTGCCAGCAGTTTAGCAGACAACTATGGCTACACCTTC. This gives the protein CASSLADNYGYTF.